This paragraph reports one TCR beta chain. Its specificity is unknown. This specimen belongs to a study of cytotoxic CD8 clonotypes in ibrutinib-treated CLL. For the study at large: Responses comprised about 25 partial and 2 complete; at median roughly 66 months, roughly 14 remained remitted and about twelve progressed. Whole-study results and caveats: Timing of sampling differed between sustained-remission and progressing patients. Clonality measured at baseline exceeded age-matched healthy donors, tracking circulating CD8+ T-cell counts. Clonality went up at the time of ibrutinib response, stayed stable in sustained remission, and later dropped back toward its baseline level at progression.

With 3 bases clipped from V and 6 bases from J, the junction kept 10 bases outside the gene matches. The CDR3 spans 16 residues. Germline V gene lookup returns CDR1 LGHNA and CDR2 YSLEER. The table came from immunoSEQ multiplex PCR; TCRdb's copy has only in-frame clones and leaves some out. The table lists some 63,000 clones, 90% of them singletons. Sequences were derived from PBMCs, sampled after 12 months of ibrutinib treatment. The chain employs TRBV4-3 and TRBJ2-3; 9 bases match TRBD2. The origin of this receptor is a human donor with chronic lymphocytic leukemia. CDR3 DNA sequence: TGCGCCAGCAGCCACGGGACTAGCCGGTTGGTCGATACGCAGTATTTT. This sequence encodes CASSHGTSRLVDTQYF.